Presented here are 24 T cell receptor beta chains from one specimen sequenced in a study of response to subunit inactivated influenza vaccine. TCRdb ran MiXCR on the RT-PCR reads and lists one entry per CDR3 protein. The sample holds 650,000 to 700,000 distinct CDR3 sequences; 15% to 18% are singletons and the top ten take roughly 11%. Sequenced here: PBMCs from blood, sampled 12 days after vaccination. These receptor sequences come from a man aged 45-65 years who received an inactivated influenza vaccine.

This clonotype has more than one count but fewer than ten. The V and J genes are TRBV5-1 and TRBJ1-2; possible D gene TRBD1, 6 bases. The germline gives CDR1 SGHRS, CDR2 YFSETQ. V lost 4 bases and J lost 1, with 11 bases in between. The CDR3 covers 14 residues. The CDR3 DNA is TGCGCCAGCAGCATAGGACAGAGTAACTATGGCTACACCTTC. Its translation: CASSIGQSNYGYTF.

This chain connects TRBV12-3 or TRBV12-4 to TRBJ1-6, with D perhaps matching TRBD1 (5 bases). The V end lost 6 bases, the J end lost 4 bases, and 13 bases lay between the germline ends. The CDR3 consists of 15 residues. CDR3 protein: CASSHGTGYNSPLHF. DNA for the CDR3: TGTGCCAGCAGCCATGGGACGGGTTATAATTCACCCCTCCACTTT.

The rearrangement links TRBV15 to TRBJ2-5; 7 bases agree with TRBD1. The germline V gene encodes CDR1 LNHNV and CDR2 YYDKDF (reference sequence). The CDR3 runs to 14 residues. V dropped 0 bases and J dropped 5; count of bases not matched to a gene: 3. The CDR3 DNA reads as TGTGCCACCAGCAGAGAAGGGGGCAGGGAGACCCAGTACTTC. Amino acids: CATSREGGRETQYF.

This clonotype was counted many times. V gene TRBV20-1 combines with J gene TRBJ2-5; D ambiguous. CDR1 and CDR2 (germline): DFQATT, SNEGSKA (reference sequence). Trimming took 1 base from V and 5 from J, leaving 5 bases between them. This CDR3 has 11 amino acids. The CDR3 DNA is TGCAGTGCTAGAGTCGGGGAGACCCAGTACTTC. Its protein product is CSARVGETQYF.

The rearrangement uses TRBV2 and TRBJ2-1; TRBD2 matches 7 bases. The junction had 10 bases not matched to a gene; V was cut back by 6 bases and J by 8 bases. The CDR3 has 14 amino acids. Germline V gene sequence: CDR1 SNHLY, CDR2 FYNNEI. This chain's CDR3 is CASRRTSDIDEQFF. The CDR3 bases are TGTGCCAGCAGGCGAACTAGCGATATCGATGAGCAGTTCTTC.

This chain uses TRBV30 with TRBJ2-5; D is perhaps TRBD1 (6 bases). V lost 0 bases to trimming and J lost 5 bases, with 13 bases between them. Germline CDR1 reads GTSNPN; CDR2 reads SVGIG (reference sequence). This CDR3 contains 14 residues. Here the CDR3 DNA reads TGTGCCTGGAGTGTACCAGGGGCCCACGAGACCCAGTACTTC. Translating gives CAWSVPGAHETQYF.

The sample holds a few counts of this clonotype. The chain recombines TRBV7-2 with TRBJ1-6; D remains unclear. CDR3 length: 17 amino acids. Deletions cut 2 bases from V and 7 bases from J, with 18 bases between. Looked up from germline, CDR1 is SGHTA and CDR2 is FQGNSA. The CDR3 sequence: CASSLTPGRYGNSPLHF. The CDR3 nucleotides read TGTGCCAGCAGCTTAACCCCCGGACGTTACGGGAATTCACCCCTCCACTTT.

The rearrangement links TRBV12-3 or TRBV12-4 to TRBJ2-6, with D possibly being TRBD2 (7 bases). This CDR3 spans 16 amino acids. Between the trimmed V and J ends, which lost 6 bases and 1 base, there was a span of 13 bases. The chain's CDR3 is CASSRGAGSGANVLTF. CDR3 DNA: TGTGCCAGCAGCCGGGGGGCCGGGTCTGGGGCCAACGTCCTGACTTTC.

This clonotype has more than one count but fewer than ten. The chain couples TRBV4-2 to TRBJ2-1; D not resolved. Trimming took off 5 bases at V and 4 bases at J, with 12 bases between the two ends. CDR3 length equals 14 residues. Germline V lookup: CDR1 LGHNA, CDR2 YNFKEQ. The CDR3 is CASSLQTAYNEQFF. CDR3 coding DNA: TGTGCCAGCAGCTTACAAACAGCGTACAATGAGCAGTTCTTC.

This rearrangement joins TRBV6-5 to TRBJ2-5; D unresolved. There are 15 residues in the CDR3. Germline V gives CDR1 MNHEY, CDR2 SVGAGI. Trimming took 0 bases from V and 4 from J, leaving 12 bases between them. This CDR3 is CASSYSDADGETQYF. The CDR3 DNA reads TGTGCCAGCAGTTACTCCGACGCGGATGGAGAGACCCAGTACTTC.

This clonotype was detected only a few times. CDR3 DNA: TGCGCCAGCAGCGACGGCGGGGGGACCGGGGAGCTGTTTTTT. Its protein product is CASSDGGGTGELFF. The chain uses TRBV5-1 and TRBJ2-2, with 8 nucleotides matching TRBD2. Germline values: CDR1 SGHRS, CDR2 YFSETQ. This CDR3 has 14 amino acids. Germline trimming cut 4 bases from V and 5 bases from J; bases unmatched to any gene: 4.

V and J are TRBV20-1 and TRBJ2-7, with D possibly TRBD1 on 7 matching bases. Deletions cut 0 bases from V and 7 bases from J, with 13 bases between. CDR3 length equals 13 residues. CDR1 and CDR2 (germline): DFQATT, SNEGSKA (reference sequence). In nucleotides, the CDR3 is TGCAGTGCTAGAGAACAGGGGAGGCAAGAGCAGTACTTC. Amino acid sequence: CSAREQGRQEQYF.

This clonotype was seen more than once but under ten times. The chain joins TRBV24-1 to TRBJ2-1; 7 bases match TRBD2. CDR1 and CDR2 from the germline V gene are KGHDR and SFDVKD. The CDR3 extends over 20 amino acids. V shed 5 bases, J shed 0 bases, and the junction held 18 bases outside the gene matches. CDR3 sequence: CATSGTLGLRESSSYNEQFF. The CDR3 DNA sequence: TGTGCCACCAGTGGAACTTTAGGGCTGCGGGAGAGCAGCTCCTACAATGAGCAGTTCTTC.

This clonotype was observed a few times. The chain recombines TRBV29-1 with TRBJ2-5; either TRBD1 or TRBD2 may fit D (5 bases each). Germline V lookup: CDR1 SQVTM, CDR2 ANQGSEA. The CDR3 is 12 residues long. Deletions cut 8 bases from V and 1 base from J, with 11 bases between. CDR3 amino acids: CSLGTGQETQYF. In DNA, the CDR3 is TGCAGCCTGGGGACCGGCCAAGAGACCCAGTACTTC.

The chain recombines TRBV6-2 or TRBV6-3 with TRBJ1-1; weak D call: TRBD1 (5 bases). The ends were cut back, 0 bases at V and 4 bases at J, with 9 bases in the middle. Germline V gene sequence: CDR1 MNHEY, CDR2 SVGEGT. The CDR3 contains 14 residues. CDR3 residues: CASSYSVGGTEAFF. The DNA for the CDR3 is TGTGCCAGCAGTTACTCGGTTGGGGGCACTGAAGCTTTCTTT.

This chain connects TRBV6-1 to TRBJ2-1; no firm D call. This CDR3 contains 14 residues. V gave up 8 bases and J gave up 0 bases, with 11 bases separating them. Germline V gene lookup returns CDR1 MNHNS and CDR2 SASEGT. CDR3 bases: TGTGCCAGCTCAAACTCCTACTCCTACAATGAGCAGTTCTTC. It codes for CASSNSYSYNEQFF.

The V gene is TRBV20-1, the J gene TRBJ2-1, with TRBD2 matching over 7 bases. V was pared by 8 bases and J by 2 bases, with 12 bases of the junction left unmatched. The CDR3 loop spans 15 amino acids. The V gene's germline CDR1 is DFQATT and CDR2 SNEGSKA (reference sequence). The DNA for the CDR3 is TGCAGTACCCGGGCGGCTAGCGGTCCCTACAATGAGCAGTTCTTC. Translated: CSTRAASGPYNEQFF.

V gene TRBV4-3 combines with J gene TRBJ1-2; TRBD1 might be the D (5 bases). The V and J ends lost 3 bases and 7 bases respectively, with 12 bases between them. The CDR3 contains 13 residues. Per the germline V gene, CDR1 is LGHNA and CDR2 is YSLEER. CDR3: CASSQGPGLGYTF. CDR3 bases: TGCGCCAGCAGCCAGGGACCCGGGCTTGGCTACACCTTC.

A few counts support this clonotype. The genes are TRBV12-3 or TRBV12-4 and TRBJ1-1; D might be TRBD1 (6 bases). CDR3 length: 18 residues. V was cut by 3 bases and J by 1 base, with 21 bases left in between. The chain's CDR3 is CASSFRGGGRRENTEAFF. For the CDR3, the DNA is TGTGCCAGCAGTTTTAGGGGAGGGGGGAGGAGGGAGAACACTGAAGCTTTCTTT.

This clonotype was detected a few times. The chain uses TRBV20-1 and TRBJ1-1; TRBD1 aligns across 8 bases. CDR3 size: 14 residues. The germline CDR1 and CDR2 sequences are DFQATT and SNEGSKA (reference sequence). Trimming cost V 3 bases and J 8 bases; bases outside gene matches: 11. The CDR3 nucleotides are TGCAGTGCTAGTCCAACCGGGACAGGTGGAGAAGCTTTCTTT. Amino acid sequence: CSASPTGTGGEAFF.

This clonotype was counted between two and nine times. The J gene is TRBJ2-3, the V gene TRBV28; 8 bases match TRBD2. The CDR3 runs 16 residues. The germline CDR1 and CDR2 sequences are MDHEN and SYDVKM. The V and J ends lost 9 bases and 1 base, in that order; junction bases with no gene match: 12. CDR3 sequence reads: CASRFARGGGTDTQYF. DNA for the CDR3: TGTGCCAGTCGCTTCGCTCGGGGGGGAGGCACAGATACGCAGTATTTT.

The chain has TRBV29-1 and TRBJ1-2; possibly TRBD1 for D (6 bases). CDR1 and CDR2 from the germline V gene are SQVTM and ANQGSEA. CDR3 length equals 13 residues. Trimming removed 7 bases at V and 7 bases at J, with 19 bases between. The CDR3 region is CSASREQGGGYTF. The CDR3 region has the DNA TGCAGCGCTTCAAGGGAACAGGGAGGTGGCTACACCTTC.

This chain joins TRBV5-6 and TRBJ2-3, with 7 bases lining up with TRBD1. Germline lookup yields CDR1 SGHDT and CDR2 YYEEEE. After removal of 4 bases from V and 2 bases from J, the junction contained 10 bases not matched to a gene. The CDR3 sequence is 16 residues long. CDR3 residues: CASSLVGGRVTDTQYF. CDR3 bases: TGTGCCAGCAGCCTTGTAGGGGGCCGAGTCACAGATACGCAGTATTTT.

The sample holds a few counts of this clonotype. The rearrangement joins TRBV29-1 to TRBJ2-3, with 7 bases that match TRBD2. The junction had 8 bases not matched to a gene; V was cut back by 4 bases and J by 1 base. Germline loops: CDR1 SQVTM, CDR2 ANQGSEA. The CDR3 sequence is 15 residues long. The DNA of the CDR3 is TGCAGCGTTGGCGCCCCCAGCGGGGGCACAGATACGCAGTATTTT. As protein: CSVGAPSGGTDTQYF.